This TCR beta chain is from a study of blood T cell repertoires in COVID-19. For the study at large: PBMCs, B-cell-depleted T cells, or T cells were the source of the cDNA or gDNA that made up the material.

Sequencing was performed with immunoSEQ multiplex PCR; in TCRdb, only in-frame clones are kept and a portion is missing. The sample lists around 140,000 clones, roughly 91% occurring once. This receptor was obtained from a man between 45 and 60 years old with active or convalescent COVID-19. The sequencing sample was made of peripheral blood.

CDR3 nucleotides: TGTGCCAGCATAAGCATTCGAAATAATGAAAAACTGTTTTTT. Its protein is CASISIRNNEKLFF. The chain uses TRBV2 and TRBJ1-4, with D unresolved. The germline V gene has CDR1 SNHLY and CDR2 FYNNEI. V was trimmed by 7 bases and J by 4 bases, leaving 13 bases between them. CDR3 length equals 14 residues.